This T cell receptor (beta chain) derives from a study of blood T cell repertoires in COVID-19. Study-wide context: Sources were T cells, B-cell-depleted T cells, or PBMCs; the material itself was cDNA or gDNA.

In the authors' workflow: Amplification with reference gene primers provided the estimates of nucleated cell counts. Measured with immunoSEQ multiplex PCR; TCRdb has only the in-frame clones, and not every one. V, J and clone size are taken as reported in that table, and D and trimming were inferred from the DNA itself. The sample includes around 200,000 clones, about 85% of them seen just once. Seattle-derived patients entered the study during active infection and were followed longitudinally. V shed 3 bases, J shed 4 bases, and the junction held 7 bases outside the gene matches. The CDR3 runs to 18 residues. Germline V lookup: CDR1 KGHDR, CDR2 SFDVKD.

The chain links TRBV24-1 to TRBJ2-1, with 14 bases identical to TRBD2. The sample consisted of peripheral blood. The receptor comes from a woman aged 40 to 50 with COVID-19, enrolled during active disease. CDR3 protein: CATSDRTSGRLGYNEQFF. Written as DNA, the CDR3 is TGTGCCACCAGTGATCGGACTAGCGGGAGGCTGGGGTACAATGAGCAGTTCTTC.